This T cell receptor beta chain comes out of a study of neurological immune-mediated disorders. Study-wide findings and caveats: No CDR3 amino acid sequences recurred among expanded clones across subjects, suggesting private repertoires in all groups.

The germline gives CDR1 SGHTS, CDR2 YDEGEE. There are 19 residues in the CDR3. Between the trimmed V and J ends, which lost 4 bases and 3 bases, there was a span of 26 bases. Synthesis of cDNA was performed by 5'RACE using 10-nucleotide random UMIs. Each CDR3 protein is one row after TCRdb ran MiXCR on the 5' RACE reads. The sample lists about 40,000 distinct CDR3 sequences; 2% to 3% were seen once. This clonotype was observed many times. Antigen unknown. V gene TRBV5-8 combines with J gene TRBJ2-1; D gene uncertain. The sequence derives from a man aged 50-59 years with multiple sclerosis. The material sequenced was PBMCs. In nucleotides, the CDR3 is TGTGCCAGCAGCGACGGTTTGCTCGGCCGAACCTCCTACTACAATGAGCAGTTCTTC. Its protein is CASSDGLLGRTSYYNEQFF.